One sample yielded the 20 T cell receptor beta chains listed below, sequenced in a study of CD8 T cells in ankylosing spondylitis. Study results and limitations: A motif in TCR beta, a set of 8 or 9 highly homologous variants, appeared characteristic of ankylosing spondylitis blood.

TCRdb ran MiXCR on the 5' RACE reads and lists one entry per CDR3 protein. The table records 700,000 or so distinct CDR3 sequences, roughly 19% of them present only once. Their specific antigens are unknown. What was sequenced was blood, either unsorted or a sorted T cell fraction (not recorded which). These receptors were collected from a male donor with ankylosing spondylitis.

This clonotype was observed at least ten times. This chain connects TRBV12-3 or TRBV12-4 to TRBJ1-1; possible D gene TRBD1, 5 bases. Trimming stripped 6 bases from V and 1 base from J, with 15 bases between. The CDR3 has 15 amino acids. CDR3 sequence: CASSYWTPKNTEAFF. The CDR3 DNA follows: TGTGCCAGCAGCTACTGGACACCCAAGAACACTGAAGCTTTCTTT.

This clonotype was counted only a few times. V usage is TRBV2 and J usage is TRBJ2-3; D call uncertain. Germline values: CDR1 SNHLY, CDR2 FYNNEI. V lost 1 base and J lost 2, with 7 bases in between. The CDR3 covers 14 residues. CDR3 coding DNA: TGTGCCAGCAGTGAAGAGGGTGTCACAGATACGCAGTATTTT. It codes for CASSEEGVTDTQYF.

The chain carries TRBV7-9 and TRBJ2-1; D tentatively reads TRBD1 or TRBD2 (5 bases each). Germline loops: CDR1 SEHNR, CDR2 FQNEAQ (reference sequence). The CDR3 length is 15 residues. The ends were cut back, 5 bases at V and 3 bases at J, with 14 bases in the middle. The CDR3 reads CASSGAGRNYNEQFF. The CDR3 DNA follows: TGTGCCAGCAGCGGGGCGGGTAGAAACTACAATGAGCAGTTCTTC. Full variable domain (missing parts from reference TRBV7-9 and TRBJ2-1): DTGVSQNPRHKITKRGQNVTFRCDPISEHNRLYWYRQTLGQGPEFLTYFQNEAQLEKSRLLSDRFSAERPKGSFSTLEIQRTEQGDSAMYLCASSGAGRNYNEQFFGPGTRLTVL.

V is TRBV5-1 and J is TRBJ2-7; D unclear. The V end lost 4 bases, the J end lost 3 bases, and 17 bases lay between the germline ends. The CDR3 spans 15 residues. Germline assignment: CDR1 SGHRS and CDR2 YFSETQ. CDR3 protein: CASSQGPPEGYEQYF. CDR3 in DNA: TGCGCCAGCAGCCAAGGACCGCCCGAAGGCTACGAGCAGTACTTC.

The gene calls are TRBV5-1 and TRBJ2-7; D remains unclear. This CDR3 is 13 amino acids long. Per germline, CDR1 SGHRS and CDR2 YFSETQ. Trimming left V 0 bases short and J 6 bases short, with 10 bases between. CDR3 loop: CASSLDYSREQYF. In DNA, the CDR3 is TGCGCCAGCAGCTTGGACTATTCGCGCGAGCAGTACTTC.

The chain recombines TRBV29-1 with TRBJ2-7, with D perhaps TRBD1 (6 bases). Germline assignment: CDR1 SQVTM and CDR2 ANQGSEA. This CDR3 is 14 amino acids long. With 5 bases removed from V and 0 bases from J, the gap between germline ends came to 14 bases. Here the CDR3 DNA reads TGCAGCGTTTGGGACACCTTTAGCTCCTACGAGCAGTACTTC. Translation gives CSVWDTFSSYEQYF.

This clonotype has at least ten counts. DNA of the CDR3: TGCAGTGCTACGACTAGCGGGGGGTACAATGAGCAGTTCTTC. This sequence encodes CSATTSGGYNEQFF. The chain is built from TRBV20-1 and TRBJ2-1, with 13 bases matching TRBD2. Germline lookup yields CDR1 DFQATT and CDR2 SNEGSKA (reference sequence). V was pared by 4 bases and J by 4 bases, with 1 base of the junction left unmatched. The CDR3 is 14 amino acids.

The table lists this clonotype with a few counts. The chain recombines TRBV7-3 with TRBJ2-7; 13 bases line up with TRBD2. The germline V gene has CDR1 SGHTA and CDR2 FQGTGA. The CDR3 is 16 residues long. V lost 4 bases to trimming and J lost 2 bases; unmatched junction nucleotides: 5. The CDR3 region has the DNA TGTGCCAGCAGCTGGGACGGGACTAGCGGGGCCTACGAGCAGTACTTC. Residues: CASSWDGTSGAYEQYF.

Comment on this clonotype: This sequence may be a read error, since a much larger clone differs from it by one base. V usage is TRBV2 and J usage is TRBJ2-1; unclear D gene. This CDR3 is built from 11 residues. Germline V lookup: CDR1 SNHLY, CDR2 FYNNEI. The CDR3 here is CASERGNEQLF. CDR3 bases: TGTGCCAGCGAAAGAGGCAATGAGCAGCTCTTC.

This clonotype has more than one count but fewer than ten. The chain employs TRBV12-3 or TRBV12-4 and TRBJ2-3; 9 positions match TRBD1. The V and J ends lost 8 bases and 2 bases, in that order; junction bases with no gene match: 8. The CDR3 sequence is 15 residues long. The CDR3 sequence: CASHPGTGYTDTQYF. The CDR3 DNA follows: TGTGCCAGCCACCCCGGGACAGGGTACACAGATACGCAGTATTTT.

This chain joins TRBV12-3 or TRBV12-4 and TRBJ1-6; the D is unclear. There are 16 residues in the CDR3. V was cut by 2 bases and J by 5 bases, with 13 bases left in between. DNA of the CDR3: TGTGCCAGCAGTTTAAAGTCTGTCGTCAATAATTCACCCCTCCACTTT. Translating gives CASSLKSVVNNSPLHF.

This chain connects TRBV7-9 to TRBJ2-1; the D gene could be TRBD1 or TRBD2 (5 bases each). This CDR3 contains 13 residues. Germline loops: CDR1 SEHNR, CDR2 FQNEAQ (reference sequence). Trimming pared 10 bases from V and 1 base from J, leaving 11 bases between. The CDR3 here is CATTGLSYNEQFF. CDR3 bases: TGTGCCACCACGGGGCTGTCCTACAATGAGCAGTTCTTC.

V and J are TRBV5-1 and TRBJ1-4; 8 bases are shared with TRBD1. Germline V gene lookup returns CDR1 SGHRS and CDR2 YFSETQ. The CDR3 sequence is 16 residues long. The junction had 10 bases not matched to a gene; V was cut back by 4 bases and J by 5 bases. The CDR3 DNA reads TGCGCCAGCAGCCTGACTCCCGGGACAGGAAATGAAAAACTGTTTTTT. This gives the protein CASSLTPGTGNEKLFF.

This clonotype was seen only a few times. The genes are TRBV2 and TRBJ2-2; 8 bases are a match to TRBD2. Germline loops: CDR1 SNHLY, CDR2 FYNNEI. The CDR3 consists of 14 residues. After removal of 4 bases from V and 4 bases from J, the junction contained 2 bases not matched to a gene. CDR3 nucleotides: TGTGCCAGCAGTGGTCGGGAGGGCACCGGGGAGCTGTTTTTT. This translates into CASSGREGTGELFF.

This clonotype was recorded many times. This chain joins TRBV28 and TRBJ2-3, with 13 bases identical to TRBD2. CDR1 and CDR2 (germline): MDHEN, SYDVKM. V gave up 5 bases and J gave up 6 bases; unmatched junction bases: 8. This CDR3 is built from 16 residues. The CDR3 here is CASSTRTSGRPDTQYF. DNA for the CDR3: TGTGCCAGCAGTACACGGACTAGCGGGAGACCCGATACGCAGTATTTT.

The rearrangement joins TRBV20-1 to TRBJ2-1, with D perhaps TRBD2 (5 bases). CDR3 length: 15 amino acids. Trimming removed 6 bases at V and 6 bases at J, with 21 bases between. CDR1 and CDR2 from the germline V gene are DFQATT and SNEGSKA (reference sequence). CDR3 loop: CSAAPARGRSNEQFF. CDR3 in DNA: TGCAGTGCAGCCCCGGCCCGAGGGCGCAGCAATGAGCAGTTCTTC.

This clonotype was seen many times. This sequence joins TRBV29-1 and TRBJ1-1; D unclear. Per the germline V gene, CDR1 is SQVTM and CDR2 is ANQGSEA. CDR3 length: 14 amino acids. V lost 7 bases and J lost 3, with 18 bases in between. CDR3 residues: CSAQTLGSYTEAFF. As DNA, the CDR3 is TGCAGCGCGCAGACACTTGGAAGTTACACTGAAGCTTTCTTT.

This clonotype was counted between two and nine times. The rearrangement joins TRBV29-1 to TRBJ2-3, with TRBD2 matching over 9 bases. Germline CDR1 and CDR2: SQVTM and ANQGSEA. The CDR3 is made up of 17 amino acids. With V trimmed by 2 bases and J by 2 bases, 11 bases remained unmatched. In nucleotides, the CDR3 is TGCAGCGTTGAAAGGGGGACTAGCCCAAACCCCACAGATACGCAGTATTTT. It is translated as CSVERGTSPNPTDTQYF.

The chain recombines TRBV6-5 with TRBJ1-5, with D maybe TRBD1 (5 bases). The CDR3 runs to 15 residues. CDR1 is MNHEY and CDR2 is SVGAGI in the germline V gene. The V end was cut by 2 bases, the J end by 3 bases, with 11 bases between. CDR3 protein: CASSYVGTDNQPQHF. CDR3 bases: TGTGCCAGCAGTTACGTGGGGACGGACAATCAGCCCCAGCATTTT.

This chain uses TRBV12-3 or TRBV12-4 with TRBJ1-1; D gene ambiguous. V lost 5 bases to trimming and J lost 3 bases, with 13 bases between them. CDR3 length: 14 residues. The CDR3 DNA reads TGTGCCAGCAGTAACGAGAGTAAGGACACTGAAGCTTTCTTT. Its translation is CASSNESKDTEAFF.